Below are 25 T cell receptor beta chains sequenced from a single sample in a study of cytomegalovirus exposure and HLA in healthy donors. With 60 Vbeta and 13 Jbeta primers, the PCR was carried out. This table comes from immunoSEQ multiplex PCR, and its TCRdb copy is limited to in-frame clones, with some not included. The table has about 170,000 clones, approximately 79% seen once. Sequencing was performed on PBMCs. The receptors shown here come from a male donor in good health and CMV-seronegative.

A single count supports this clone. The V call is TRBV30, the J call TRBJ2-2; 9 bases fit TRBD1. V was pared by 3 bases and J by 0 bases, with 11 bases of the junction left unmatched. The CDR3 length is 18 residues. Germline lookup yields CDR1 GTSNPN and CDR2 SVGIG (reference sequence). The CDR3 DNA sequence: TGTGCCTGGAGAGGAAACTACGGGACAGGGTCGAACACCGGGGAGCTGTTTTTT. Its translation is CAWRGNYGTGSNTGELFF.

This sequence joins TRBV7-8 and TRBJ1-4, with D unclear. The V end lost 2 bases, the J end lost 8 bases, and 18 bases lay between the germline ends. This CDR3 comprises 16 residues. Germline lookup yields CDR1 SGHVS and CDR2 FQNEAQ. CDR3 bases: TGTGCCAGCAGCTTATCCCGGGGTTCGAGTATCGAAAAACTGTTTTTT. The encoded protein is CASSLSRGSSIEKLFF.

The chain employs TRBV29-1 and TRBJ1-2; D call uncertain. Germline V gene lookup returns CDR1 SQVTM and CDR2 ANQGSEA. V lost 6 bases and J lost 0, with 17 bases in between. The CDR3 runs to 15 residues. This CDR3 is CSVVGGENTNYGYTF. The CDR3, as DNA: TGCAGCGTCGTCGGCGGGGAGAACACTAACTATGGCTACACCTTC. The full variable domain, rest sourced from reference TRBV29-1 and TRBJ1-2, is SAVISQKPSRDICQRGTSLTIQCQVDSQVTMMFWYRQQPGQSLTLIATANQGSEATYESGFVIDKFPISRPNLTFSTLTVSNMSPEDSSIYLCSVVGGENTNYGYTFGSGTRLTVV.

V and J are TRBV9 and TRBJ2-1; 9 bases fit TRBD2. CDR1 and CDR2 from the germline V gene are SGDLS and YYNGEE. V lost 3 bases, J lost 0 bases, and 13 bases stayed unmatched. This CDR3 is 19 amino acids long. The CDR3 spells CASSGVAGGNSSSYNEQFF. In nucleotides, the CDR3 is TGTGCCAGCAGCGGCGTCGCGGGGGGGAATTCGAGCTCCTACAATGAGCAGTTCTTC.

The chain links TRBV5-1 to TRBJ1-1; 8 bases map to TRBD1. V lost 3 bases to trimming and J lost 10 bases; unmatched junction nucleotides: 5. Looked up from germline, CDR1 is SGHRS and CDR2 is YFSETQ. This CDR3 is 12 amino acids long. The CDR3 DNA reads TGCGCCAGCAGCTACGGACAGGGTGGAGCTTTCTTT. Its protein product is CASSYGQGGAFF.

DNA for the CDR3: TGCGCCAGCAGCCAAGATATGCAGGGTGTTCGTGGCTACACCTTC. Its protein product is CASSQDMQGVRGYTF. The chain is built from TRBV4-1 and TRBJ1-2, with D possibly being TRBD1 (5 bases). The length of the CDR3 is 15 residues. V was pared by 0 bases and J by 7 bases, with 15 bases between. Looked up from germline, CDR1 is MGHRA and CDR2 is YSYEKL.

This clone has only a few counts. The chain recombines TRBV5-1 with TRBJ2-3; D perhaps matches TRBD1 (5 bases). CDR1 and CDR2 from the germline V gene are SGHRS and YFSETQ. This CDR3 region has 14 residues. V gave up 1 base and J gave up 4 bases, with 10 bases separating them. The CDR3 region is CASSLTGPPDTQYF. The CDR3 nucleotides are TGCGCCAGCAGCTTGACAGGCCCCCCAGATACGCAGTATTTT. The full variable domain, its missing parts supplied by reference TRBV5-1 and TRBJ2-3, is KAGVTQTPRYLIKTRGQQVTLSCSPISGHRSVSWYQQTPGQGLQFLFEYFSETQRNKGNFPGRFSGRQFSNSRSEMNVSTLELGDSALYLCASSLTGPPDTQYFGPGTRLTVL.

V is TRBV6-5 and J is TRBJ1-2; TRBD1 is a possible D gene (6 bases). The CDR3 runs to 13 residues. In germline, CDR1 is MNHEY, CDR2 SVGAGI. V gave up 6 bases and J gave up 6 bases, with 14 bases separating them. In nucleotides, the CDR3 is TGTGCCAGCAGACAACAGGGTCGCGATGGCTACACCTTC. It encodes CASRQQGRDGYTF.

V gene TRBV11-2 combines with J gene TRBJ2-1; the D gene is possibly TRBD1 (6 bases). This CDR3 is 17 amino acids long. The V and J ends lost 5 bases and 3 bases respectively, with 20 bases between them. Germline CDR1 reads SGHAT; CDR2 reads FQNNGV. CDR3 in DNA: TGTGCCAGCAGCCCCAGGGGTATTGGACCTATCTACAATGAGCAGTTCTTC. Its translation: CASSPRGIGPIYNEQFF. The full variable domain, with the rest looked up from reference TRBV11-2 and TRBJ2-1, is EAGVAQSPRYKIIEKRQSVAFWCNPISGHATLYWYQQILGQGPKLLIQFQNNGVVDDSQLPKDRFSAERLKGVDSTLKIQPAKLEDSAVYLCASSPRGIGPIYNEQFFGPGTRLTVL.

The CDR3 loop reads CASSFLTRTGVDQPQHF. CDR3 nucleotides: TGTGCCAGCAGCTTCTTGACGAGGACAGGGGTTGATCAGCCCCAGCATTTT. The rearrangement joins TRBV5-8 to TRBJ1-5, with 9 bases that match TRBD1. V dropped 2 bases and J dropped 5; count of bases not matched to a gene: 11. Germline CDR1 SGHTS, CDR2 YDEGEE. This CDR3 is 17 amino acids long.

The CDR3 sequence: CASSHATGTATNYGYTF. The CDR3 coding sequence is TGTGCCAGCAGCCACGCCACCGGGACAGCAACTAACTATGGCTACACCTTC. The rearrangement joins TRBV4-2 to TRBJ1-2; 7 bases fit TRBD1. V lost 3 bases and J lost 0; bases outside the gene matches: 10. Germline loops: CDR1 LGHNA, CDR2 YNFKEQ. CDR3 length: 17 residues.

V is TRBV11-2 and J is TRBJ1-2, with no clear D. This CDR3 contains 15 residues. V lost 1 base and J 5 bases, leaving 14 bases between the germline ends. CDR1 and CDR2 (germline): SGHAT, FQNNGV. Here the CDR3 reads CASSLGPREMYGYTF. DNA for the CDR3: TGTGCCAGCAGCTTAGGCCCACGGGAGATGTATGGCTACACCTTC.

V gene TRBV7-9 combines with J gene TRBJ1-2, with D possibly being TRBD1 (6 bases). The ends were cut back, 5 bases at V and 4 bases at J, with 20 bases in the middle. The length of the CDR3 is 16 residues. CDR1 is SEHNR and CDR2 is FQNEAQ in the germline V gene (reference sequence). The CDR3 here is CASSGIRDTIPYGYTF. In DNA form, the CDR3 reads TGTGCCAGCAGCGGAATCCGGGACACCATACCCTATGGCTACACCTTC. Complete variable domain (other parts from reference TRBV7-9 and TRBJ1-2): DTGVSQNPRHKITKRGQNVTFRCDPISEHNRLYWYRQTLGQGPEFLTYFQNEAQLEKSRLLSDRFSAERPKGSFSTLEIQRTEQGDSAMYLCASSGIRDTIPYGYTFGSGTRLTVV.

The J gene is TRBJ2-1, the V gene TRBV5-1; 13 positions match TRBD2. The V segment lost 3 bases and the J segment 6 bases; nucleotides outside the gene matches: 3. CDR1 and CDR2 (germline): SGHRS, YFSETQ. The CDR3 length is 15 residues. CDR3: CASSWGTSGANEQFF. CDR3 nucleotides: TGCGCCAGCAGCTGGGGGACTAGCGGGGCCAATGAGCAGTTCTTC.

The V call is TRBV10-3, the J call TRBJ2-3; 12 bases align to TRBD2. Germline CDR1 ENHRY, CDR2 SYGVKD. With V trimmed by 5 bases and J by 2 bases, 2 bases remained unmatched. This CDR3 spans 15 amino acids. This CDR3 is CAISPSGGDTDTQYF. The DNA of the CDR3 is TGTGCCATCAGTCCTAGCGGGGGGGACACAGATACGCAGTATTTT.

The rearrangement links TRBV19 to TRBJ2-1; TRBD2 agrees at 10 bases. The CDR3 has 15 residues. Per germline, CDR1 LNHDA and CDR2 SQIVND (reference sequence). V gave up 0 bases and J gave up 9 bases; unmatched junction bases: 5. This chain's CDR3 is CASSIDRAGGREQFF. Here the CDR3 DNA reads TGTGCCAGTAGTATAGATCGAGCGGGGGGGCGTGAGCAGTTCTTC.

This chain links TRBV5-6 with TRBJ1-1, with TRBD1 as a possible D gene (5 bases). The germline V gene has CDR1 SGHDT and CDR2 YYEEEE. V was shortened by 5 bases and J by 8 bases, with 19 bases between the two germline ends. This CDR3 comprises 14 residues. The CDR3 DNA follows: TGTGCCAGCAGGGCGGGGATAGGGGCCGCGGAAGCTTTCTTT. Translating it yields CASRAGIGAAEAFF.

Here the CDR3 reads CSVDELNYGYTF. The CDR3 bases are TGCAGCGTTGACGAACTTAACTATGGCTACACCTTC. The chain links TRBV29-1 to TRBJ1-2; no clear D gene. This CDR3 is built from 12 residues. V dropped 3 bases and J dropped 1 base, with 6 bases sitting between them. Germline V CDR1 and CDR2: SQVTM, ANQGSEA.

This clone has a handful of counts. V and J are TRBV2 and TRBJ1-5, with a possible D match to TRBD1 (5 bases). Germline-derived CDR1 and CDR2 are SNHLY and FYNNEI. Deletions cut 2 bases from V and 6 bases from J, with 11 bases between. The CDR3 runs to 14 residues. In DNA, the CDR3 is TGTGCCAGCAGTGAACAAGGGGCCAGTCAGCCCCAGCATTTT. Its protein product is CASSEQGASQPQHF.

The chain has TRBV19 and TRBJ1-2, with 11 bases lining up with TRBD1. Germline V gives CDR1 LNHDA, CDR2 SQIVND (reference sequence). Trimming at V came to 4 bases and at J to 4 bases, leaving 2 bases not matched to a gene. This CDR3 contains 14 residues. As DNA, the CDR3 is TGTGCCAGTAGTAGGACAGGGGGCAGCTATGGCTACACCTTC. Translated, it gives CASSRTGGSYGYTF.

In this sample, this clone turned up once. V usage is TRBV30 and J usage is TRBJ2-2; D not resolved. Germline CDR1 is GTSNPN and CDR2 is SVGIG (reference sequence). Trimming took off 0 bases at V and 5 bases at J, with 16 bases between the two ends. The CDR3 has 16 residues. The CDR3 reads CAWSVLSRGRTGELFF. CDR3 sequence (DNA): TGTGCCTGGAGTGTACTATCTAGAGGTCGTACCGGGGAGCTGTTTTTT.

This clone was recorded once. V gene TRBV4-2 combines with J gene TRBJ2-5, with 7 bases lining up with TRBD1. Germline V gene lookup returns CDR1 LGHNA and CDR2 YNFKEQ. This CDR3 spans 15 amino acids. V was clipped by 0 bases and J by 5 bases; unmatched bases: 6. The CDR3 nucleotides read TGTGCCAGCAGCCAAGATAAGGGGGCAGGGGAGACCCAGTACTTC. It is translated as CASSQDKGAGETQYF.

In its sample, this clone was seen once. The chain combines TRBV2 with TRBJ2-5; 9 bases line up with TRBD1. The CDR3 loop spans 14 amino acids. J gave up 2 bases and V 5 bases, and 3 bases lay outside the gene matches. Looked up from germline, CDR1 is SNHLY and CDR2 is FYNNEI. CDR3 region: CASSSTGGQETQYF. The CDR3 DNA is TGTGCCAGCAGTTCGACAGGGGGGCAAGAGACCCAGTACTTC.

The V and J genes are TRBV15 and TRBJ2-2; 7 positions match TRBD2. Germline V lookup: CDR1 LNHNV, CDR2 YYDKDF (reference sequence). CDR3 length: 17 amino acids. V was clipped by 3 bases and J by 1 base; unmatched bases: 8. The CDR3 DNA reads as TGTGCCACCAGCAGCGATATTGGGGGGGTGAACACCGGGGAGCTGTTTTTT. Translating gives CATSSDIGGVNTGELFF.

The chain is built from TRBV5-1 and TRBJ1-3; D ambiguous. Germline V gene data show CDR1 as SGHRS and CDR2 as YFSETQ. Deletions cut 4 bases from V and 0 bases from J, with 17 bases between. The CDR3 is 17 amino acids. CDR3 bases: TGCGCCAGCAGCCCGGCGGGCCCGGGCACCTCTGGAAACACCATATATTTT. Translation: CASSPAGPGTSGNTIYF.